This T cell receptor beta chain was found in a study of blood T cell repertoires in COVID-19. The overall study: PBMCs, B-cell-depleted T cells, or T cells were the source of the cDNA or gDNA that made up the material.

TCRdb's copy holds only in-frame clones and misses some; the assay was immunoSEQ multiplex PCR. The sample holds approximately 500,000 clones, approximately 83% seen once. The CDR3 is 16 amino acids. Germline CDR1 LGHNA, CDR2 YNFKEQ. The V gene lost 0 bases and the J gene lost 0 bases, with 9 bases spanning the gap. Source material: peripheral blood. The chain is built from TRBV4-2 and TRBJ2-1, with D possibly being TRBD2 (5 bases). The TCR sequence derives from a human donor in a cohort sampled during active COVID-19. In DNA, the CDR3 is TGTGCCAGCAGCCAAGATGGCGGGCACTCCTACAATGAGCAGTTCTTC. It specifies CASSQDGGHSYNEQFF.